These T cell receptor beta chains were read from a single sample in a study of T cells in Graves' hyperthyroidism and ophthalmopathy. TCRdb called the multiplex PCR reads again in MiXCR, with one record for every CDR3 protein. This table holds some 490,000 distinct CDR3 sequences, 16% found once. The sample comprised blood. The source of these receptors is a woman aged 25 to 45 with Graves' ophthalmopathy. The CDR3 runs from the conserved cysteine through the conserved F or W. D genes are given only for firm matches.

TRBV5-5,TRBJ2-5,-,CASSLRPPGETQYF
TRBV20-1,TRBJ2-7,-,CSARDRLGAPSYEQYF
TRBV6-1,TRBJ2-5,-,CASSFDSFWETQYF
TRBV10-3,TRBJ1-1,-,CATTRALSNTEAFF
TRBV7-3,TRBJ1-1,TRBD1,CASSFSGQGTEAFF
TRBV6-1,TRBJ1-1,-,CATSQGGAEAFF
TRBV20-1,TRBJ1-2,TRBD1,CSARFTGAGGYGYTF
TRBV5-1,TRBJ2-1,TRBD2,CASSSISGREGEQFF
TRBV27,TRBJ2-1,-,CASSFPVQGDFYNEQFF
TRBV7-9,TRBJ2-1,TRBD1,CASRPPRRGSGQFF
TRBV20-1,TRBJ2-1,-,CSAQFGGKRDSYNEQFF
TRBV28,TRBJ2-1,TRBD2,CASSDPLTSGRDRSTYNEQFF
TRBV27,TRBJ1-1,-,CASSSFGNTEAFF
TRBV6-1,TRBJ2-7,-,CATAPGGSYEQYF
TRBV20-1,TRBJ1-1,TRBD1,CSASGVLGTGSTEAFF
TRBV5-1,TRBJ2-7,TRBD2,CASSWGTSGTHEQYF
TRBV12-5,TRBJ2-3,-,CASGSWDTQYF
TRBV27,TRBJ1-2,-,CASKLIGREPYYGYTF